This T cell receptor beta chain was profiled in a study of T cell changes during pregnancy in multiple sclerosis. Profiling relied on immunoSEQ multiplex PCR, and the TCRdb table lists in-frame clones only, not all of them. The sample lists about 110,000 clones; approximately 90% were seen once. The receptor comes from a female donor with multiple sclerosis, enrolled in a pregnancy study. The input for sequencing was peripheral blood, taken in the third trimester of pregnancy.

The CDR3 reads CASSAGQNEQYF. CDR3 coding DNA: TGTGCCAGCAGTGCCGGACAGAACGAGCAGTACTTC. The chain uses TRBV6-5 and TRBJ2-7, with a possible D match to TRBD1 (6 bases). Looked up from germline, CDR1 is MNHEY and CDR2 is SVGAGI. The CDR3 is 12 residues long. The germline V and J ends were trimmed by 5 bases and 5 bases, with 10 bases remaining between them.